Presented here are 5 T cell receptor beta chains from one specimen sequenced in a study of vaccination effects on CD4 cells after COVID-19. Profiled with immunoSEQ multiplex PCR; TCRdb holds only in-frame clones, not every one. Of approximately 70,000 clones in the sample, 73% were seen once. For these receptors, no antigen is known. ViraFEST expansion of antigen-specific CD4+ T cells with viral peptide pools preceded sequencing. The culture ran for under eleven days, and then CD4+ T cells were isolated. Infection dated between March and December 2020, before the Alpha, Beta and Delta variants reached the United States. This sample comprised CD4+ T cells from PBMCs cultured with HIV peptides, obtained before COVID-19 vaccination. Regarding subset: HIV-1 Nef peptide pool negative control/reference culture. These receptors were collected from a human donor who had a prior SARS-CoV-2 infection.

V usage is TRBV7-2 and J usage is TRBJ2-3, with D tentatively TRBD2 (6 bases). The CDR3 totals 15 residues. Germline CDR1 is SGHTA and CDR2 is FQGNSA. Trimming shortened V by 4 bases and J by 3 bases, and 14 bases separated the two germline ends. The CDR3 loop reads CASSSLGRLTDTQYF. The DNA of the CDR3 is TGTGCCAGCAGCTCCCTGGGGAGGCTTACAGATACGCAGTATTTT. Filled out from reference TRBV7-2 and TRBJ2-3, the complete variable domain reads GAGVSQSPSNKVTEKGKDVELRCDPISGHTALYWYRQSLGQGLEFLIYFQGNSAPDKSGLPSDRFSAERTGGSVSTLTIQRTQQEDSAVYLCASSSLGRLTDTQYFGPGTRLTVL.

The CDR3 region has the DNA TGTGCCAGCAGCCCTAACCTAGGTCGGGGGGGCTACGAGCAGTACTTC. Its protein is CASSPNLGRGGYEQYF. This sequence joins TRBV11-3 and TRBJ2-7, with TRBD2 matching over 8 bases. This CDR3 spans 16 amino acids. Germline CDR1 reads SGHNT; CDR2 reads YENEEA. The V gene end was trimmed by 5 bases and the J gene end by 3 bases; junction bases not matched to a gene: 12.

The chain combines TRBV6-6 with TRBJ1-1, with D unresolved. Germline CDR1 is MNHNY and CDR2 is SVGAGI (reference sequence). The V end lost 4 bases, the J end lost 3 bases, and 9 bases lay between the germline ends. This CDR3 is built from 13 residues. The CDR3 spells CASSLTRDTEAFF. The CDR3 coding sequence is TGTGCCAGCAGTTTAACACGGGACACTGAAGCTTTCTTT.

The V gene is TRBV4-3, the J gene TRBJ2-2; 9 nucleotides align to TRBD2. The germline V gene has CDR1 LGHNA and CDR2 YSLEER. The CDR3 has 16 residues. V dropped 4 bases and J dropped 8; count of bases not matched to a gene: 11. CDR3 sequence (DNA): TGCGCCAGCAGCCTAGGGCTAGCGGGAAGCACGGGGGAGCTGTTTTTT. Translated, it gives CASSLGLAGSTGELFF.

The CDR3 coding sequence is TGCGCCAGCAGGGAGGAGGTTACCAAAAACATTCAGTACTTC. Its protein product is CASREEVTKNIQYF. The chain employs TRBV5-1 and TRBJ2-4, with D possibly TRBD2 on 5 matching bases. Germline lookup yields CDR1 SGHRS and CDR2 YFSETQ. V was trimmed by 5 bases and J by 2 bases, leaving 11 bases between them. This CDR3 has 14 residues.